This T cell receptor (beta chain) was found in a study of blood T cell repertoires in COVID-19. Overall study context: Nucleic acid was either cDNA or gDNA, and it came from T cells, B-cell-depleted T cells, or PBMCs.

V shed 0 bases, J shed 6 bases, and the junction held 8 bases outside the gene matches. This CDR3 has 15 amino acids. Germline lookup yields CDR1 SGHRS and CDR2 YFSETQ. Generated by immunoSEQ multiplex PCR, the TCRdb table keeps only in-frame clones and is missing some. The sample lists under 200,000 clones, around nine tenths seen once, with approximately 10% in the top ten. Sample: peripheral blood. The chain couples TRBV5-1 to TRBJ2-7; 8 bases align to TRBD1. The TCR was taken from a woman in her 70s with COVID-19, enrolled during active disease. CDR3 coding DNA: TGCGCCAGCAGCTTGGAAACAGGGGGAATTAGCGAGCAGTACTTC. It is translated as CASSLETGGISEQYF.